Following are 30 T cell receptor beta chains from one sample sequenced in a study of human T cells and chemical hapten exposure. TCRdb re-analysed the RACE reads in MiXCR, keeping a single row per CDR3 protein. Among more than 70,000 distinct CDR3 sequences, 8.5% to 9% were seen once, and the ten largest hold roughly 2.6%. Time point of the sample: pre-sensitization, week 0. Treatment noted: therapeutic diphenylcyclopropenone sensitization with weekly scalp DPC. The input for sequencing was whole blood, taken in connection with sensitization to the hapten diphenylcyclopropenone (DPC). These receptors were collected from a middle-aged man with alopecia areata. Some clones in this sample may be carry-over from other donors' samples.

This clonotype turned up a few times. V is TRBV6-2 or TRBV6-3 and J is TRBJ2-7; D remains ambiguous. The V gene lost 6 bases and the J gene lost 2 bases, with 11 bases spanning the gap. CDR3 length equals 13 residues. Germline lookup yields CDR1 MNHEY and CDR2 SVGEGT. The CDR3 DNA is TGTGCCAGCAGCCTATATTTTGCCTACGAGCAGTACTTC. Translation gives CASSLYFAYEQYF.

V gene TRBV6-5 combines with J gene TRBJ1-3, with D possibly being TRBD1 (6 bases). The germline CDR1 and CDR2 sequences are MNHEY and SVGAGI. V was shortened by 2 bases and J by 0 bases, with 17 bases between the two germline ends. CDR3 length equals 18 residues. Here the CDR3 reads CASSYGQSLLSSGNTIYF. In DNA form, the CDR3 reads TGTGCCAGCAGTTACGGACAGTCACTCCTTAGCTCTGGAAACACCATATATTTT.

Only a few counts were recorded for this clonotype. The CDR3 nucleotides are TGCAGCGGGACCCTTGACAGAAGGGATGGCTACACCTTC. It codes for CSGTLDRRDGYTF. The V gene is TRBV29-1, the J gene TRBJ1-2; maybe TRBD1 (5 bases). Germline CDR1 SQVTM, CDR2 ANQGSEA. This CDR3 contains 13 residues. Trimming removed 7 bases from V and 6 bases from J, with 18 bases in between.

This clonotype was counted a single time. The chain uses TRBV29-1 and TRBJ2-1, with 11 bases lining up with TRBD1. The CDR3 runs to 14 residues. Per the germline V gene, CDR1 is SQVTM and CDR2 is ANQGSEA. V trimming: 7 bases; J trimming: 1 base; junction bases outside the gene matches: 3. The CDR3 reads CSAGTGGSYNEQFF. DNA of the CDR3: TGCAGCGCCGGGACAGGGGGATCCTACAATGAGCAGTTCTTC.

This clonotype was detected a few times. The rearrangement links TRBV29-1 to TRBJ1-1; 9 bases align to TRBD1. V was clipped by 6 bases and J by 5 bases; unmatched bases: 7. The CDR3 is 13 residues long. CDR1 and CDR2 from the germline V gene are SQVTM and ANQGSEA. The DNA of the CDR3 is TGCAGCGTACAGGGGGCTGAATTAACTGAAGCTTTCTTT. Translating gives CSVQGAELTEAFF.

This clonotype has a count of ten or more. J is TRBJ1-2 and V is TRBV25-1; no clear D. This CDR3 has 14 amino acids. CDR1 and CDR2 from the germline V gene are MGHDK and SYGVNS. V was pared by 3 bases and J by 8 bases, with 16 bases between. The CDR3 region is CASSENLLGAGYTF. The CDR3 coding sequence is TGTGCCAGCAGTGAGAACCTTCTTGGAGCAGGCTACACCTTC.

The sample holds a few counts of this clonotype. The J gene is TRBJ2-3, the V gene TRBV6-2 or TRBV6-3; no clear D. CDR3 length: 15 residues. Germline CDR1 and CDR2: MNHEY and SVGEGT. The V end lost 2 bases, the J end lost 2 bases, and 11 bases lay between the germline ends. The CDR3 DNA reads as TGTGCCAGCAGTTACGTCGGGTCCAACACAGATACGCAGTATTTT. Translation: CASSYVGSNTDTQYF.

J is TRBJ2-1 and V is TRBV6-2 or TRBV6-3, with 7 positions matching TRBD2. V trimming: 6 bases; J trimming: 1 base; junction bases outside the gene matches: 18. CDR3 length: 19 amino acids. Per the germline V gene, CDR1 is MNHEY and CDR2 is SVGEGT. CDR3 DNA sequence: TGTGCCAGCAGCCGGGTTACCGGGAGGACGGACCGGTCCTACAATGAGCAGTTCTTC. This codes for CASSRVTGRTDRSYNEQFF.

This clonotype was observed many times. The CDR3 DNA follows: TGTGCCAGCGGGAAAAGCTCTGGAAACACCATATATTTT. This sequence encodes CASGKSSGNTIYF. V gene TRBV12-3 or TRBV12-4 combines with J gene TRBJ1-3; D gene ambiguous. CDR3 length: 13 amino acids. Trimming removed 8 bases at V and 0 bases at J, with 8 bases between.

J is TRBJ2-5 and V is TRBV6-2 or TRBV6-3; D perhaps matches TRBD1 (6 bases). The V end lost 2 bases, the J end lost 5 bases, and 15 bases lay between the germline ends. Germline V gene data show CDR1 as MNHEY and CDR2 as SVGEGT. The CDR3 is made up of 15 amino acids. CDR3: CASSYQGSLRETQYF. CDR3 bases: TGTGCCAGCAGTTACCAGGGGTCATTACGGGAGACCCAGTACTTC.

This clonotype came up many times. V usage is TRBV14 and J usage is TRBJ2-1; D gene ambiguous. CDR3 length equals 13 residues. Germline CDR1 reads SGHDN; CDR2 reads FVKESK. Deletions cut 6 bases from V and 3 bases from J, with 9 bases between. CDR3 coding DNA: TGTGCCAGCAGTCCGCCTGACTACAATGAGCAGTTCTTC. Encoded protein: CASSPPDYNEQFF.

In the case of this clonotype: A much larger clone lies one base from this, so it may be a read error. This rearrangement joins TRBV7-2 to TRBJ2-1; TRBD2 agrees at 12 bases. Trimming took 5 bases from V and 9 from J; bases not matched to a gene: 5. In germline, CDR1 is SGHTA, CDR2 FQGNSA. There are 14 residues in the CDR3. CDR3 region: CASSPRLAGVEQFF. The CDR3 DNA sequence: TGTGCCAGCAGCCCGAGACTAGCGGGGGTTGAGCAGTTCTTC.

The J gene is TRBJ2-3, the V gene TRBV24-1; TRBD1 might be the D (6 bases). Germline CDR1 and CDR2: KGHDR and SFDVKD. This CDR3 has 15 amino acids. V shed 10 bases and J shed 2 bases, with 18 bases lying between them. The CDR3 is CATETRQDPTDTQYF. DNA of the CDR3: TGTGCCACAGAAACTCGACAGGACCCCACAGATACGCAGTATTTT.

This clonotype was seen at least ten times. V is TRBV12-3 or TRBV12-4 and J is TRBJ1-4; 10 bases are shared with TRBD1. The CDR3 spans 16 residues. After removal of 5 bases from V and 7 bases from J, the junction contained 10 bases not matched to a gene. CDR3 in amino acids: CASSPTGTGASEKLFF. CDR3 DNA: TGTGCCAGCAGTCCTACGGGGACAGGGGCTAGTGAAAAACTGTTTTTT.

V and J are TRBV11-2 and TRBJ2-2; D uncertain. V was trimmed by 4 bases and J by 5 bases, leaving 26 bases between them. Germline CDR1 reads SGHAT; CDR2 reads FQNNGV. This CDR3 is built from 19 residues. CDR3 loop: CASSSLSRRGVLETGELFF. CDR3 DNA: TGTGCCAGCAGCTCTTTGTCGCGGAGAGGAGTTTTGGAAACCGGGGAGCTGTTTTTT.

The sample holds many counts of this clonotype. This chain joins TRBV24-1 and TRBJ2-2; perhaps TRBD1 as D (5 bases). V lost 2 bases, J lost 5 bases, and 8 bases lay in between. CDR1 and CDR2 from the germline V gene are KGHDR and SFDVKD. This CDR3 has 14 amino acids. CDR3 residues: CATSDYPGTGELFF. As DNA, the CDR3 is TGTGCCACCAGTGATTACCCAGGGACCGGGGAGCTGTTTTTT.

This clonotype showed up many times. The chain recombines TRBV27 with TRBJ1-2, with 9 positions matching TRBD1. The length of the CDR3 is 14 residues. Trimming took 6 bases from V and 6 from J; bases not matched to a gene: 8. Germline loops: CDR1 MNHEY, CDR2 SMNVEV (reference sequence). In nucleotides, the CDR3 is TGTGCCAGCAGGGTAACGGGACAGGGCCATGGCTACACCTTC. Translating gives CASRVTGQGHGYTF.

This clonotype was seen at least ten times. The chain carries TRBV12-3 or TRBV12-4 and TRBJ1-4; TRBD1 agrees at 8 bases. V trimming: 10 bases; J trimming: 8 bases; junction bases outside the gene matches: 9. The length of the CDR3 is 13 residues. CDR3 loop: CATSTGEDEKLFF. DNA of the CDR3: TGTGCCACCTCGACAGGGGAGGACGAAAAACTGTTTTTT.

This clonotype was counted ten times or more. CDR3 nucleotides: TGCAGTGCTAGGTACGCGGGATCTGGGCGCGATACGCAGTATTTT. Translated: CSARYAGSGRDTQYF. The chain is built from TRBV20-1 and TRBJ2-3, with a weak D call TRBD2 (6 bases). Germline assignment: CDR1 DFQATT and CDR2 SNEGSKA (reference sequence). This CDR3 spans 15 amino acids. V was pared by 3 bases and J by 6 bases, with 19 bases between.

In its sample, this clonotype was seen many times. The CDR3 sequence: CASSFLYGYTF. CDR3 DNA sequence: TGTGCCAGCAGCTTTCTCTATGGCTACACCTTC. J is TRBJ1-2 and V is TRBV5-6; the D is unclear. In germline, CDR1 is SGHDT, CDR2 YYEEEE. The CDR3 extends over 11 amino acids. The V end lost 2 bases, the J end lost 4 bases, and 3 bases lay between the germline ends.

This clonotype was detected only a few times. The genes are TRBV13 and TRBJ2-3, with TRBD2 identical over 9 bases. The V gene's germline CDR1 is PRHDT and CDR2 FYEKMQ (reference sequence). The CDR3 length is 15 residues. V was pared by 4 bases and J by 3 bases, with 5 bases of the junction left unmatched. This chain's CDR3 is CASSSLAGPTDTQYF. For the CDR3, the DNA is TGTGCCAGCAGCTCACTAGCGGGTCCTACAGATACGCAGTATTTT.

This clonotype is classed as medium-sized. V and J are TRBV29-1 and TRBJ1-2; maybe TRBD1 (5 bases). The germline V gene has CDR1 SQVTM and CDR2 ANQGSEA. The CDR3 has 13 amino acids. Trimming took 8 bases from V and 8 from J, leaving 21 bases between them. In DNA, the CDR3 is TGCAGCCTCGCAATCGGCGGCAGGGAAGGCTACACCTTC. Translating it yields CSLAIGGREGYTF.

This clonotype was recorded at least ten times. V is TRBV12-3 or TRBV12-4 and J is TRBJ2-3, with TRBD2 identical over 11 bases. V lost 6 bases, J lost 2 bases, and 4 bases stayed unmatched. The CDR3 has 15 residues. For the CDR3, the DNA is TGTGCCAGCAGCCCGGGACTAGCGGCCACAGATACGCAGTATTTT. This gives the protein CASSPGLAATDTQYF.

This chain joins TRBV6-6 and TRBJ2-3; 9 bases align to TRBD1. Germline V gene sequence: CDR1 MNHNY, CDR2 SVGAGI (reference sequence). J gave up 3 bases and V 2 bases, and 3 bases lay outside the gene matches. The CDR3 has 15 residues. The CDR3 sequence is CASSYLGQGTDTQYF. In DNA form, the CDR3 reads TGTGCCAGCAGTTACCTGGGACAGGGAACAGATACGCAGTATTTT.

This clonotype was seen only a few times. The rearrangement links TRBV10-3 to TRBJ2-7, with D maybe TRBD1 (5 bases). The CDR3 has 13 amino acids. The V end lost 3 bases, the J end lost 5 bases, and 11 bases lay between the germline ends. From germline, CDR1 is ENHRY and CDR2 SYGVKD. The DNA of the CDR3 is TGTGCCATCAGTGATATAGGGGTCCACGAGCAGTACGTC. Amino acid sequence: CAISDIGVHEQYV.

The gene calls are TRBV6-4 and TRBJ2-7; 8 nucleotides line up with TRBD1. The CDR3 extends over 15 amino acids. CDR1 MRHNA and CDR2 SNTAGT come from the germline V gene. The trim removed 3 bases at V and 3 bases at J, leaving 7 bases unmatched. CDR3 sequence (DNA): TGTGCCAGCAGTGAGGGACAGGATTTACTCTACGAGCAGTACGTC. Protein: CASSEGQDLLYEQYV.

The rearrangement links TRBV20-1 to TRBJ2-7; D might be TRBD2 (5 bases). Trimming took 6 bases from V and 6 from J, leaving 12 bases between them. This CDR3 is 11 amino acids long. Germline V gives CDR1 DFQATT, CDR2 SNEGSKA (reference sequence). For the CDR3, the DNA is TGCAGTGCGGCGGGCTGGGGCGAGCAGTACTTC. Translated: CSAAGWGEQYF.

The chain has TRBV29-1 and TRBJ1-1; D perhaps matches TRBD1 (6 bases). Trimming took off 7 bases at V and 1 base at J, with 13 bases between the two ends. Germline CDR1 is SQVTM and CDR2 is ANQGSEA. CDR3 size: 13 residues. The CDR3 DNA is TGCAGCGGTGGCGGGGACAAGAACACTGAAGCTTTCTTT. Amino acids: CSGGGDKNTEAFF.

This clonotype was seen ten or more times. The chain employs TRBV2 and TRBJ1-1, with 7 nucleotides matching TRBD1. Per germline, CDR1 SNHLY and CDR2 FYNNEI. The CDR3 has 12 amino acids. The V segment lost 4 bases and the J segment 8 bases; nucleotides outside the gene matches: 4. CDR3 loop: CASSGDREEAFF. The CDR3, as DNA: TGTGCCAGCAGTGGTGACAGGGAGGAAGCTTTCTTT.

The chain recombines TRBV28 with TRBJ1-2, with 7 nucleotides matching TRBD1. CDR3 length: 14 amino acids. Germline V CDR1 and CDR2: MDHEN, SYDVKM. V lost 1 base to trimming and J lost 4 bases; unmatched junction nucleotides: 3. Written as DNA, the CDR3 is TGTGCCAGCAGTTTATTGCAGGGGGGCTATGGCTACACCTTC. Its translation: CASSLLQGGYGYTF.